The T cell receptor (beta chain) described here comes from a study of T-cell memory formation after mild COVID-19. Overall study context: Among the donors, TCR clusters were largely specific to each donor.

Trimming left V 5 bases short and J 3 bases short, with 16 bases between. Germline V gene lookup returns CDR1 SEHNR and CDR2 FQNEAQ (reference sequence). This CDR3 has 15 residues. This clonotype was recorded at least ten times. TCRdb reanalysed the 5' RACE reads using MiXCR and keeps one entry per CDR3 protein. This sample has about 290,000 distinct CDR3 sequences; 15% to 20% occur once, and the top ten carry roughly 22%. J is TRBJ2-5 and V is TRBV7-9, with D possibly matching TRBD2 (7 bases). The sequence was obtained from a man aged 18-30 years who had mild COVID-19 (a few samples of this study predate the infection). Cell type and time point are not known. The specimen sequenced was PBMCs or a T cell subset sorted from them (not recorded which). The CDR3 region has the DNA TGTGCCAGCAGCCCCCTACGGGGGGCGGAAGAGACCCAGTACTTC. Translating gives CASSPLRGAEETQYF.